This T cell receptor beta chain was captured in a study of blood T cell repertoires in COVID-19. Only in-frame clones appear in the TCRdb table, and some are missing; sequencing was by immunoSEQ multiplex PCR. The sample gives 150,000 to 200,000 clones, about 87% of which show up once; roughly 3.7% is in the top ten. The sequencing input was peripheral blood. The clonotype was recovered from a man aged 18 to 35 with active or convalescent COVID-19.

CDR3 loop: CASSLSGQGGINYGYTF. CDR3 DNA sequence: TGTGCCAGTAGTTTGTCCGGACAGGGGGGAATAAACTATGGCTACACCTTC. The rearrangement links TRBV19 to TRBJ1-2, with 10 bases lining up with TRBD1. With V trimmed by 5 bases and J by 2 bases, 11 bases remained unmatched. Germline V CDR1 and CDR2: LNHDA, SQIVND (reference sequence). This CDR3 contains 17 residues.